The rows below give T cell receptor beta chains drawn from one sample of a study of Ad26.COV2.S vaccination and SARS-CoV-2 variants. The repertoire was sequenced with immunoSEQ multiplex PCR; TCRdb's copy has only in-frame clones and lacks some. Here the sample spans roughly 92,000 clones, 82% being singletons. The sequenced sample was peripheral blood, obtained after recovery from COVID-19. These receptors came from a human donor who had recovered from COVID-19. Each CDR3 is given with its conserved first and last residue. The order of the fields is clone size, V gene, J gene, D gene, CDR3 DNA, CDR3 protein. D genes are given only for firm matches. Size is omitted from some rows. Given values are once, few, many or a class for expanded clones.

size: -; V: TRBV7-2; J: TRBJ2-7; D: TRBD2; DNA: TGTGCCAGCAGCTCCACCCCATCAAGCGGGGCTTTGTACTTC; CDR3: CASSSTPSSGALYF
size: -; V: TRBV6-5; J: TRBJ1-1; D: -; DNA: TGTGCCAGCAGTTACTCGCGTGTAACCGCTGAAGCTTTCTTT; CDR3: CASSYSRVTAEAFF
size: many; V: TRBV6-5; J: TRBJ2-5; D: TRBD1; DNA: TGTGCCAGCAGTTATGGACAGGAGGCAGAGACCCAGTACTTC; CDR3: CASSYGQEAETQYF
size: -; V: TRBV28; J: TRBJ2-7; D: TRBD2; DNA: TGTGCCAGCAGTCGGACTAGCGGGAAAAACGAGCAGTACTTC; CDR3: CASSRTSGKNEQYF
size: -; V: TRBV9; J: TRBJ1-1; D: -; DNA: TGTGCCAGCAGCGTAGCTGCGAACACTGAAGCTTTCTTT; CDR3: CASSVAANTEAFF
size: -; V: TRBV27; J: TRBJ2-5; D: TRBD1; DNA: TGTGCCAGCAGTTTATCCGGGTTTTTGGGACAGACCCAAGAGACCCAGTACTTC; CDR3: CASSLSGFLGQTQETQYF
size: -; V: TRBV20-1; J: TRBJ2-1; D: -; DNA: TGCAGTGCTAGTTGGAATGAGCAGTTCTTC; CDR3: CSASWNEQFF
size: -; V: TRBV24-1; J: TRBJ1-1; D: -; DNA: TGTGCCACCAGTGATTTGGGCCCGATCAAGAACACTGAAGCTTTCTTT; CDR3: CATSDLGPIKNTEAFF
size: -; V: TRBV4-3; J: TRBJ2-7; D: TRBD2; DNA: TGCGCCAGCAGCCCTAGCGGGAGTCCCCACGAGCAGTACTTC; CDR3: CASSPSGSPHEQYF
size: few; V: TRBV29-1; J: TRBJ2-1; D: -; DNA: TGCAGCGTTGACGATTGGCTAGCAGCAAACAATGAGCAGTTCTTC; CDR3: CSVDDWLAANNEQFF
size: once; V: TRBV18; J: TRBJ2-1; D: -; DNA: TGTGCCAGCTCACCTACGAGTGTCCGGGAGAACAATGAGCAGTTCTTC; CDR3: CASSPTSVRENNEQFF
size: -; V: TRBV5-5; J: TRBJ2-4; D: -; DNA: TGTGCCAGCGCAAAGGACAGCAGGCCTCTAGCCAAAAACATTCAGTACTTC; CDR3: CASAKDSRPLAKNIQYF
size: -; V: TRBV12-3/TRBV12-4; J: TRBJ2-1; D: TRBD2; DNA: TGTGCCAGCAGCCCCGGACTAGGTGAGCAGTTCTTC; CDR3: CASSPGLGEQFF
size: -; V: TRBV9; J: TRBJ1-4; D: TRBD1; DNA: TGTGCCAGCAGCGTAGCTCCCCGTTCCGGGACAGGGGATGAAAAACTGTTTTTT; CDR3: CASSVAPRSGTGDEKLFF
size: -; V: TRBV6-5; J: TRBJ2-1; D: -; DNA: TGTGCCAGCAGTTTGGGGTGGGGAGACCACAATGAGCAGTTCTTC; CDR3: CASSLGWGDHNEQFF
size: few; V: TRBV20-1; J: TRBJ1-2; D: -; DNA: TGCAGTGCTAGTCCCCAAACCTATGGCTACACCTTC; CDR3: CSASPQTYGYTF
size: -; V: TRBV27; J: TRBJ2-2; D: TRBD1; DNA: TGTGCCAGCAGCGCAGACAGGGGGCGTGCCGGGGAGCTGTTTTTT; CDR3: CASSADRGRAGELFF
size: once; V: TRBV10-1; J: TRBJ1-1; D: -; DNA: TGCGCCAGCAGTGTTTCAGCAAACACTGAAGCTTTCTTT; CDR3: CASSVSANTEAFF